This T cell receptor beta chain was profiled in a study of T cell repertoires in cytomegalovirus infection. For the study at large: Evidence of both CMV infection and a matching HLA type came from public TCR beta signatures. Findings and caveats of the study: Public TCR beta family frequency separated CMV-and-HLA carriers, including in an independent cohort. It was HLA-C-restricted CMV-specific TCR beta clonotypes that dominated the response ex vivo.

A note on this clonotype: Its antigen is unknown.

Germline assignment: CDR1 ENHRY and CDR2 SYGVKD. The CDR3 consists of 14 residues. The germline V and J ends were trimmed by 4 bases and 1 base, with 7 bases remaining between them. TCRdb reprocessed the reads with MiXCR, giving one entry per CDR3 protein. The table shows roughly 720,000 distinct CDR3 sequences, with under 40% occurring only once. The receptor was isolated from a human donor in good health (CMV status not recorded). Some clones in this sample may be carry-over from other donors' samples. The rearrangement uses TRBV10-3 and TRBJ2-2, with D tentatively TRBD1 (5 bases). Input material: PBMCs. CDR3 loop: CAISGTGNTGELFF. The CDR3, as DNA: TGTGCCATCAGTGGTACAGGGAACACCGGGGAGCTGTTTTTT.